Listed below are T cell receptor beta chains from one sample, sequenced in a study of shared clonotypes between healthy human individuals. The method was immunoSEQ multiplex PCR; TCRdb's version includes in-frame clones alone and lacks a portion of them. This table has about 470,000 clones, around 79% appearing once. The sample taken for sequencing was PBMCs. All receptors come from a woman between 40 and 55 years old in good health. Some clones in this sample may be carry-over from other donors' samples. CDR3s include the opening cysteine and the closing phenylalanine or tryptophan. The D gene is left open where the match is weak. Clone size, where shown, is once, few, many, or a class for clones that have expanded.

J gene,V gene,D gene,clone size,CDR3 DNA,CDR3 protein
TRBJ2-1,TRBV7-3,NA,NA,TGTGCCAGCAGCTTAACGTCGGGCAACTACAATGAGCAGTTCTTC,CASSLTSGNYNEQFF
TRBJ2-7,TRBV7-2,NA,NA,TGTGCCAGCAGCTTTAACGAGTCTCCCTACGAGCAGTACTTC,CASSFNESPYEQYF
TRBJ1-1,TRBV6-6,TRBD1,NA,TGTGCCAGCAGTGCCCCCGGACAGGGAAACGCTGAAGCTTTCTTT,CASSAPGQGNAEAFF
TRBJ2-1,TRBV7-2,TRBD2,NA,TGTAGTTTAGCAACTAGCGGGTCTCACAATGAGCAGTTCTTC,CSLATSGSHNEQFF
TRBJ2-3,TRBV7-9,NA,once,TGTGCCAGCAGCTTAGAAATCACCACAGATACGCAGTATTTT,CASSLEITTDTQYF
TRBJ2-7,TRBV5-1,TRBD2,NA,TGCGCCAGCAGCTTGGAACCGGGACTATACTACGAGCAGTACTTC,CASSLEPGLYYEQYF
TRBJ1-5,TRBV18,NA,NA,TGTGCCAGCTCACCTACAGATCTCTATAGCAATCAGCCCCAGCATTTT,CASSPTDLYSNQPQHF
TRBJ2-1,TRBV7-8,NA,NA,TGTGCCAGCAGCCTCCTGACAGGCCGCACCTACAATGAGCAGTTCTTC,CASSLLTGRTYNEQFF
TRBJ2-1,TRBV7-7,NA,NA,TGTGCTAGCAGCTTGGAGGCGGGAAACAATGAGCAGTTCTTC,CASSLEAGNNEQFF
TRBJ2-2,TRBV10-1,TRBD2,NA,TGCGCCAGGTGGGCTAGCGGGTTAACCGCGAACACCGGGGAGCTGTTTTTT,CARWASGLTANTGELFF
TRBJ2-5,TRBV5-1,NA,NA,TGCGCCAGCAGCCCAGAGACGGGCCAAGAGACCCAGTACTTC,CASSPETGQETQYF
TRBJ2-3,TRBV28,TRBD2,once,TGTGCCAGCAGGCCCGGATTCCCGGGAGGGCAGGGTGTCGGCACAGATACGCAGTATTTT,CASRPGFPGGQGVGTDTQYF
TRBJ1-1,TRBV7-3,NA,few,TGTGCCAGCAGCCGGGACAACATAAACACTGAAGCTTTCTTT,CASSRDNINTEAFF
TRBJ2-7,TRBV2,NA,few,TGTGCCAGCAGCGGAAGCTACGAGCAGTACTTC,CASSGSYEQYF
TRBJ1-5,TRBV6-1,NA,few,TGTGCCAGCAGTGAAGCAGGACGGTCGAGCACTTATAGCAATCAGCCCCAGCATTTT,CASSEAGRSSTYSNQPQHF
TRBJ2-7,TRBV15,NA,few,TGTGCCACCAGCAGAGGCGCAGGAGAATACGAGCAGTACTTC,CATSRGAGEYEQYF
TRBJ2-1,TRBV10-1,TRBD2,NA,TGCGCCAGCAGTGAGTCAGGGACTAGAAATGAGCAGTTCTTC,CASSESGTRNEQFF
TRBJ2-7,TRBV2,TRBD2,NA,TGTGCCAGCAGTGAATTAGGACTAGCGGGAGACTACGAGCAGTACTTC,CASSELGLAGDYEQYF
TRBJ2-7,TRBV2,NA,NA,TGTGCCAGCAGTGATACTGGCGTTGGATCCTACGAGCAGTACTTC,CASSDTGVGSYEQYF
TRBJ2-1,TRBV9,NA,NA,TGTGCCAGCAGCGCCCGCGGGACACCCAATGAGCAGTTCTTC,CASSARGTPNEQFF
TRBJ1-2,TRBV18,NA,once,TGTGCCAGCTCACCTCAGGATAACTATGGCTACACCTTC,CASSPQDNYGYTF
TRBJ2-7,TRBV7-9,TRBD1,NA,TGTGCCAGCAGCTGGGGGACAGGGGGCTACGAGCAGTACTTC,CASSWGTGGYEQYF
TRBJ2-7,TRBV2,TRBD1,NA,TGTGCCAGCACAGGACAGGGGGTCCCCTACGAGCAGTACTTC,CASTGQGVPYEQYF
TRBJ2-3,TRBV18,NA,NA,TGTGCCAGCTCACCGATCGGAAACACAGATACGCAGTATTTT,CASSPIGNTDTQYF
TRBJ1-2,TRBV7-8,TRBD1,NA,TGTGCCAGCAGCTTATACAGGGGGCGGAATAGCTATGGCTACACCTTC,CASSLYRGRNSYGYTF
TRBJ1-2,TRBV5-1,NA,few,TGCGCCAGCAGCTTGGGGGCGAATAACTATGGCTACACCTTC,CASSLGANNYGYTF
TRBJ2-1,TRBV10-2,TRBD2,many,TGCGCCAGCAGTGACCCTAGCGGGCCTTCCTACAATGAGCAGTTCTTC,CASSDPSGPSYNEQFF
TRBJ1-1,TRBV18,NA,NA,TGTGCCAGCTCAGTAACCGGGAGGGGGAGGACTGAAGCTTTCTTT,CASSVTGRGRTEAFF
TRBJ2-1,TRBV5-1,TRBD1,NA,TGCGCCAGCAGCTTGGGCGGTGGGACAGGGGGTCGGCATGAGCAGTTCTTC,CASSLGGGTGGRHEQFF
TRBJ2-7,TRBV18,NA,few,TGTGCCAGCTCACCACGCAGAGGCTCCCAACTTTCCTACGAGCAGTACTTC,CASSPRRGSQLSYEQYF
TRBJ1-3,TRBV27,NA,NA,TGTGCCAGCAGTCGGGACCTCAACTCTGGAAACACCATATATTTT,CASSRDLNSGNTIYF
TRBJ2-1,TRBV7-2,TRBD2,NA,TGTGCCAGCAATAGCGGGAGAGGTCGGCAACGTGAGCAGTTCTTC,CASNSGRGRQREQFF
TRBJ2-1,TRBV9,NA,NA,TGTGCCAGCAGCGTAGTGTCCTCCCCGAGCTCCTACAATGAGCAGTTCTTC,CASSVVSSPSSYNEQFF
TRBJ2-3,TRBV27,TRBD2,few,TGTGCCAGCACCATAATAGCGGGAGGACGCACAGATACGCAGTATTTT,CASTIIAGGRTDTQYF
TRBJ2-2,TRBV9,NA,once,TGTGCCAGCAGCGTCCGAGGGTGGGGGGAGCTGTTTTTT,CASSVRGWGELFF
TRBJ2-1,TRBV7-6,NA,NA,TGTGCCAGCAGCTTTAAACGGGGGAGCTCCTACAATGAGCAGTTCTTC,CASSFKRGSSYNEQFF
TRBJ2-2,TRBV5-1,NA,once,TGCGCCAGCAGACGGGACACCGGGGAGCTGTTTTTT,CASRRDTGELFF
TRBJ1-2,TRBV11-1,TRBD1,NA,TGTGCCAGCAGCCCCCGAGCGACAGGGAACTATGGCTACACCTTC,CASSPRATGNYGYTF
TRBJ1-4,TRBV2,NA,NA,TGTGCCAGCAGTACAGGGCCTGAAAAACTGTTTTTT,CASSTGPEKLFF
TRBJ2-7,TRBV25-1,TRBD2,NA,TGTGCCAGCAGTGATAATAGACTAGCGGCGGGCGCCCAGTACTTC,CASSDNRLAAGAQYF
TRBJ1-5,TRBV27,NA,NA,TGTGCCAGCAGAGACAGGTCAAATCAGCCCCAGCATTTT,CASRDRSNQPQHF